This T cell receptor (beta chain) was identified during a study of control samples from healthy donors and cancer patients. Sequenced by immunoSEQ multiplex PCR; TCRdb stores in-frame clones only, minus some. Among approximately 52,000 clones listed, approximately 86% were seen once. Sequenced material: PBMCs. This sequence was found in a man in his fifties or sixties with head and neck cancer.

This chain's CDR3 is CASRDDSSGNTIYF. The CDR3 DNA is TGTGCCAGCAGGGATGACAGCTCTGGAAACACCATATATTTT. J is TRBJ1-3 and V is TRBV6-5; TRBD1 might be the D (5 bases). Per the germline V gene, CDR1 is MNHEY and CDR2 is SVGAGI. V was cut by 6 bases and J by 0 bases, with 9 bases left in between. The CDR3 sequence is 14 residues long.